The 23 T cell receptor beta chains presented below share a single source sample, sequenced in a study of blood T cell repertoires in COVID-19. Libraries were prepared by immunoSEQ multiplex PCR; TCRdb keeps only in-frame clonotypes and omits some of them. Of more than 85,000 clones in the sample, around 78% are singletons; the top ten hold roughly 18%. The sequenced material came from peripheral blood. These TCRs come from an older woman with acute or convalescent COVID-19.

The chain combines TRBV5-1 with TRBJ1-1; 10 positions agree with TRBD1. This CDR3 is built from 15 residues. Germline values: CDR1 SGHRS, CDR2 YFSETQ. V was pared by 4 bases and J by 1 base, with 4 bases of the junction left unmatched. The CDR3 spells CASSMWTGGNTEAFF. The CDR3 nucleotides read TGCGCCAGCAGCATGTGGACAGGGGGGAACACTGAAGCTTTCTTT.

This clone showed up just once. This chain joins TRBV7-2 and TRBJ1-2; TRBD1 matches 7 bases. Trimming cost V 5 bases and J 7 bases; bases outside gene matches: 10. Germline CDR1 and CDR2: SGHTA and FQGNSA. The CDR3 is made up of 14 amino acids. Here the CDR3 reads CASSAGVGGGGYTF. The CDR3 DNA is TGTGCCAGCAGCGCCGGGGTAGGGGGCGGTGGCTACACCTTC.

This clone was observed many times. The rearrangement links TRBV7-2 to TRBJ2-7; weak D call: TRBD2 (5 bases). Deletions cut 1 base from V and 0 bases from J, with 7 bases between. Germline assignment: CDR1 SGHTA and CDR2 FQGNSA. There are 14 residues in the CDR3. CDR3 sequence (DNA): TGTGCCAGCAGCTTAGGGAGGACCTCCTACGAGCAGTACTTC. Protein sequence: CASSLGRTSYEQYF.

A remark on this clone: The junction does not match germline at one end; this may be a read error. This chain links TRBV6-4 with TRBJ2-3; 9 positions agree with TRBD2. Per the germline V gene, CDR1 is MRHNA and CDR2 is SNTAGT. The CDR3 is 15 amino acids. CDR3 sequence (DNA): TGTGCCAGCAGTGAAGTCGGGACTAGCATAGATACGCAGTATTTT. This sequence encodes CASSEVGTSIDTQYF.

The chain recombines TRBV4-1 with TRBJ1-2; D is possibly TRBD1 (5 bases). Germline-derived CDR1 and CDR2 are MGHRA and YSYEKL. The CDR3 loop spans 14 amino acids. The V gene lost 1 base and the J gene lost 8 bases, with 14 bases spanning the gap. The CDR3 DNA sequence: TGCGCCAGCAGCCAAGTTCGGGGGGTCGAAGGCTACACCTTC. It is translated as CASSQVRGVEGYTF.

The chain carries TRBV5-1 and TRBJ2-3, with unresolved D. The CDR3 is made up of 15 amino acids. Germline-derived CDR1 and CDR2 are SGHRS and YFSETQ. With 2 bases removed from V and 0 bases from J, the gap between germline ends came to 10 bases. This chain's CDR3 is CASSFPSASTDTQYF. CDR3 coding DNA: TGCGCCAGCAGCTTTCCGAGCGCTAGCACAGATACGCAGTATTTT. Based on the CDR3 plus reference TRBV5-1 and TRBJ2-3, the full variable domain is KAGVTQTPRYLIKTRGQQVTLSCSPISGHRSVSWYQQTPGQGLQFLFEYFSETQRNKGNFPGRFSGRQFSNSRSEMNVSTLELGDSALYLCASSFPSASTDTQYFGPGTRLTVL.

This clone came up once. This chain connects TRBV7-2 to TRBJ2-1; TRBD2 agrees at 9 bases. Trimming took 0 bases from V and 8 from J; bases not matched to a gene: 5. The germline CDR1 and CDR2 sequences are SGHTA and FQGNSA. The CDR3 contains 15 residues. CDR3: CASSLAPLAGYEQFF. CDR3 DNA: TGTGCCAGCAGCTTAGCACCCCTAGCGGGATATGAGCAGTTCTTC.

This clone was seen only once. The V and J genes are TRBV28 and TRBJ1-1; maybe TRBD1 (5 bases). With 6 bases removed from V and 0 bases from J, the gap between germline ends came to 17 bases. CDR3 length equals 16 residues. The germline V gene has CDR1 MDHEN and CDR2 SYDVKM. The CDR3 nucleotides are TGTGCCAGCAGCTTCCTGACAGACGGATTGAACACTGAAGCTTTCTTT. Translating gives CASSFLTDGLNTEAFF.

The chain joins TRBV6-5 to TRBJ1-1, with a possible D match to TRBD1 (6 bases). V was clipped by 0 bases and J by 1 base, with 6 bases between them. CDR3 length equals 14 residues. Germline V CDR1 and CDR2: MNHEY, SVGAGI. CDR3 residues: CASSYSDRNTEAFF. The CDR3 DNA follows: TGTGCCAGCAGTTACTCGGACAGGAACACTGAAGCTTTCTTT.

The rearrangement joins TRBV3-1 (or the pseudogene TRBV3-2) to TRBJ2-1; 16 bases map to TRBD2. V was pared by 9 bases and J by 3 bases, with 11 bases of the junction left unmatched. Germline V CDR1 and CDR2: LGHDT, YNNKEL (reference sequence). This CDR3 is built from 18 residues. The CDR3, as DNA: TGTGCCAGTACGGGACTAGCGGGGGGGAAGGGTTACTACAATGAGCAGTTCTTC. Its protein product is CASTGLAGGKGYYNEQFF.

This chain connects TRBV19 to TRBJ2-3; 10 nucleotides match TRBD2. The CDR3 is 14 amino acids. Germline CDR1 LNHDA, CDR2 SQIVND (reference sequence). Trimming cost V 3 bases and J 9 bases; bases outside gene matches: 6. Written as DNA, the CDR3 is TGTGCCAGTAGTATCCCCCAGCGGGGGGGGACGCAGTATTTT. Translated, it gives CASSIPQRGGTQYF.

The gene calls are TRBV25-1 and TRBJ2-7; D remains unclear. Trimming pared 2 bases from V and 0 bases from J, leaving 8 bases between. The CDR3 totals 14 residues. The germline V gene encodes CDR1 MGHDK and CDR2 SYGVNS. The DNA of the CDR3 is TGTGCCAGCAGTGAAGCAGGCGCCTCCTACGAGCAGTACTTC. This encodes CASSEAGASYEQYF.

The chain joins TRBV5-6 to TRBJ1-2; D unclear. V was trimmed by 0 bases and J by 4 bases, leaving 10 bases between them. Germline loops: CDR1 SGHDT, CDR2 YYEEEE. The CDR3 is 14 residues long. The CDR3 sequence: CASSLEQVRYGYTF. The CDR3 DNA follows: TGTGCCAGCAGCTTGGAGCAGGTTCGCTATGGCTACACCTTC.

The chain links TRBV3-1 (or the pseudogene TRBV3-2) to TRBJ1-1, with TRBD1 as a possible D gene (6 bases). Per germline, CDR1 LGHDT and CDR2 YNNKEL (reference sequence). With 5 bases removed from V and 5 bases from J, the gap between germline ends came to 18 bases. The CDR3 covers 15 residues. This CDR3 is CASSFAGGARTEAFF. The CDR3 region has the DNA TGTGCCAGCAGCTTCGCGGGGGGCGCGAGAACTGAAGCTTTCTTT.

This clone was observed a few times. The chain has TRBV28 and TRBJ1-4, with D uncertain. Looked up from germline, CDR1 is MDHEN and CDR2 is SYDVKM. The ends were cut back, 3 bases at V and 8 bases at J, with 13 bases in the middle. The CDR3 runs 14 residues. CDR3 protein: CASSFGGHSEKLFF. CDR3 nucleotide sequence: TGTGCCAGCAGTTTTGGTGGGCACAGCGAAAAACTGTTTTTT.

The chain links TRBV3-1 (or the pseudogene TRBV3-2) to TRBJ2-7, with a possible D match to TRBD2 (5 bases). V gave up 5 bases and J gave up 6 bases, with 11 bases separating them. Per the germline V gene, CDR1 is LGHDT and CDR2 is YNNKEL (reference sequence). This CDR3 region has 12 residues. Written as DNA, the CDR3 is TGTGCCAGCAGCACTAGGTCGGCCGAGCAGTACTTC. Translated: CASSTRSAEQYF.

CDR3 nucleotide sequence: TGCGCCAGCAGCCCTTTGGCGGGAGCCAAAAACATTCAGTACTTC. Residues: CASSPLAGAKNIQYF. The chain carries TRBV5-1 and TRBJ2-4; perhaps TRBD2 as D (5 bases). This CDR3 has 15 residues. V was clipped by 4 bases and J by 0 bases, with 11 bases between them. Germline CDR1 SGHRS, CDR2 YFSETQ.

V is TRBV30 and J is TRBJ1-5; D is ambiguous. Trimming took 2 bases from V and 2 from J, leaving 7 bases between them. This CDR3 is built from 13 residues. The germline V gene encodes CDR1 GTSNPN and CDR2 SVGIG (reference sequence). CDR3 sequence (DNA): TGTGCCTGGAGTTGGCAGGGCAATCAGCCCCAGCATTTT. Its translation is CAWSWQGNQPQHF.

The V call is TRBV7-2, the J call TRBJ1-2; D is unresolved. This CDR3 has 15 residues. The germline V gene encodes CDR1 SGHTA and CDR2 FQGNSA. Trimming took 5 bases from V and 8 from J, leaving 21 bases between them. CDR3: CASSASEIPIRGYTF. As DNA, the CDR3 is TGTGCCAGCAGCGCCTCGGAGATTCCGATTCGAGGCTACACCTTC. Full variable domain (missing parts from reference TRBV7-2 and TRBJ1-2): GAGVSQSPSNKVTEKGKDVELRCDPISGHTALYWYRQSLGQGLEFLIYFQGNSAPDKSGLPSDRFSAERTGGSVSTLTIQRTQQEDSAVYLCASSASEIPIRGYTFGSGTRLTVV.

The chain combines TRBV10-1 with TRBJ1-2, with TRBD1 identical over 8 bases. CDR1 is WNHNN, CDR2 SYGVQD, per germline (reference sequence). There are 10 residues in the CDR3. V was clipped by 11 bases and J by 4 bases; unmatched bases: 0. The CDR3 sequence: CAGQGYGYTF. The CDR3, as DNA: TGCGCCGGACAGGGCTATGGCTACACCTTC.

The rearrangement uses TRBV5-1 and TRBJ2-2; 11 bases fit TRBD2. V was pared by 2 bases and J by 2 bases, with 2 bases of the junction left unmatched. The germline gives CDR1 SGHRS, CDR2 YFSETQ. The CDR3 spans 16 residues. CDR3 in amino acids: CASSFSGRANTGELFF. The CDR3 DNA reads TGCGCCAGCAGCTTTAGCGGGAGGGCCAACACCGGGGAGCTGTTTTTT.

The chain is built from TRBV28 and TRBJ2-5; tentative D call: TRBD1 (6 bases). From germline, CDR1 is MDHEN and CDR2 SYDVKM. This CDR3 spans 14 amino acids. Between the trimmed V and J ends, which lost 5 bases and 5 bases, there was a span of 15 bases. The CDR3 is CASSIPDSKETQYF. Written as DNA, the CDR3 is TGTGCCAGCAGTATCCCGGACAGCAAGGAGACCCAGTACTTC.

As regards this clone: Other DNA sequences in the sample encode the same CDR3. This chain uses TRBV27 with TRBJ2-7, with 14 bases matching TRBD2. The CDR3 is made up of 19 amino acids. V lost 3 bases, J lost 7 bases, and 17 bases stayed unmatched. Germline loops: CDR1 MNHEY, CDR2 SMNVEV (reference sequence). This CDR3 reads CASSFGTSGRGGPAGEQYF. CDR3 coding DNA: TGTGCCAGCAGTTTCGGGACTAGCGGGAGAGGGGGGCCGGCGGGGGAGCAGTACTTC.